This T cell receptor (beta chain) was observed in a study of blood T cell repertoires in COVID-19 (dated by TCRdb to about 2020). For the study in its entirety: Samples covering the acute and convalescent phases of COVID-19 were provided by collaborators in the United States, Italy and Spain. Samples came from the ongoing ImmuneRACE study (first 160 participants) plus 1,254 subjects from 6 global collaborators. The dataset comprised deeply sampled blood TCRbeta repertoires from subjects exposed to, actively infected with, or recovered from COVID-19. The material from the prospective study consisted of cDNA or gDNA derived from T cells, B-cell-depleted T cells, or PBMCs. The repertoires were released in a freely available public database intended as a resource for research on the immune response to SARS-CoV-2. Where available, HLA class I and class II types were obtained from metadata supplied by the sample provider rather than from assay-based typing. The sample metadata nearly always contained a de-identified subject ID, COVID-19 status, age in years and sex.

Of note for this clone: Its antigen is not yet known. No base-level quality is on record; no much larger clone is a single base apart.

Each collaborating institution followed its own protocols to collect whole blood in K2EDTA tubes. For TCRbeta analysis, collaborators shipped samples as frozen whole blood, isolated PBMCs, or DNA extracted from either of those sample types. TCRbeta CDR3 regions were amplified from genomic DNA by means of the immunoSEQ Assay, a bias-controlled multiplex PCR. Per the source publication's procedure: Within the assay, amplification of reference gene primers was used to estimate how many nucleated cells each sample contained. Sequence reads were collapsed and filtered to measure the absolute abundance of every unique TCRbeta CDR3 rearrangement. For each sample, productive Simpson clonality was calculated by taking the square root of Simpson's diversity index across productive rearrangements. Sourced from immuneACCESS, this table was stored by TCRdb with only in-frame sequences that have V and J called. A share of the clones is absent; for the studies checked, an unresolved V gene accounts for under half, and the remainder has no known explanation. V and J calls and clone size follow that table, whereas D and trimming were derived from the DNA. A total of 300,000 to 450,000 clones appear in this sample, 85% to 90% of them only once. The ten largest clones represent about 3% of the sample.

Findings and caveats that apply to the study as a whole: The amount of clinical and demographic metadata varied by source and participant and was provided uncurated.

The source material was peripheral blood. This clonotype was sampled from a human donor in a cohort sampled during active COVID-19.

The CDR3 region: CASSPLYNSPLHF. Read as DNA, the sequence is TGTGCCAGCAGTCCCCTCTATAATTCACCCCTCCACTTT. The chain uses TRBV6-5 and TRBJ1-6; there is no confident call for the D gene. Trimming removed 5 bases from V and 3 bases from J, leaving 5 bases between the germline ends. Taken from cysteine to phenylalanine, the CDR3 has 13 residues. Of the read, only the CDR3 DNA is kept; its 39 bases are in frame from base 1. Taken from the germline V gene, the CDR1 and CDR2 loops are MNHEY and SVGAGI.